Sequencing of this T cell receptor (beta chain) was carried out in a study of cytomegalovirus exposure and HLA in healthy donors. The CDR3 runs 14 residues. CDR1 SGHNT and CDR2 YYREEE come from the germline V gene (reference sequence). V lost 4 bases to trimming and J lost 4 bases; unmatched junction nucleotides: 5. This clone was counted between two and nine times. The antigen is not known. Overall study findings and caveats: According to reports, the classifier identified cytomegalovirus status with high specificity and sensitivity. Previous analysis showed most TCR beta V segments were productive about 87% or about 30% of the time.

PCR amplification relied on 60 Vbeta primers (plus 13 Jbeta primers). Produced via immunoSEQ multiplex PCR; TCRdb's table is partial and in-frame only. The sample contains under 200,000 clones, more than 60% of which appear only once. Sequencing was done on a sample of PBMCs. The rearrangement joins TRBV5-4 to TRBJ1-1, with TRBD1 matching 9 bases. The receptor comes from a male donor in good health and CMV-seronegative. This chain's CDR3 is CASSHDRGATEAFF. The CDR3 DNA reads TGTGCCAGCAGCCATGACAGGGGGGCCACTGAAGCTTTCTTT.